This T cell receptor beta chain was sequenced for a study of CD8 T cells in ankylosing spondylitis. Findings and limits, study-wide: A number of the motif variants had already been described in reactive arthritis synovial fluid and blood. About eight highly homologous variants made up a TCR beta motif that seemed to typify ankylosing spondylitis blood.

From the 5' RACE reads, TCRdb called clonotypes with MiXCR, one entry per CDR3 protein. This table holds some 29,000 distinct CDR3 sequences, 5.5% to 8% found once. Germline assignment: CDR1 SNHLY and CDR2 FYNNEI. The CDR3 length is 13 residues. The V segment lost 8 bases and the J segment 10 bases; nucleotides outside the gene matches: 8. This clonotype was counted at least ten times. The antigen remains unidentified. Sequenced material: blood, either unsorted or a sorted T cell fraction (not recorded which). The gene calls are TRBV2 and TRBJ1-4; TRBD1 aligns across 9 bases. The source is a male donor with ankylosing spondylitis or in good health (not recorded which). The DNA of the CDR3 is TGTGCCAGCGGACGACAGGGGGAGGGAAAACTGTTTTTT. As protein: CASGRQGEGKLFF.